These T cell receptor beta chains were read from a single sample in a study of T cells in localized non-small cell lung cancer. Assay: immunoSEQ multiplex PCR; the TCRdb copy retains only in-frame clones and omits some. The sample has approximately 11,000 clones, roughly nine tenths seen once. Sample: peripheral blood, taken before any cancer treatment. These receptor sequences come from a male donor older than 55 with stage III lung adenocarcinoma. Each CDR3 is given with its conserved first and last residue. A D gene is named only where the DNA matches it firmly. Expanded clones get a size class; other rows say once, few or many, or leave the size out.

v_call	j_call	clone_size	d_call	cdr3_aa	cdr3_nt
TRBV29-1	TRBJ2-1	.	TRBD1	CSVLIGQGAVF	TGCAGCGTACTAATTGGACAGGGGGCAGTCTTC
TRBV27	TRBJ1-1	.	.	CASRPYGSRGLNTEAFF	TGTGCCAGCAGGCCATACGGGTCCCGGGGACTTAACACTGAAGCTTTCTTT
TRBV27	TRBJ2-5	.	TRBD1	CASSLSIPGQGRETQYF	TGTGCCAGCAGTTTATCCATCCCGGGACAGGGGAGGGAGACCCAGTACTTC
TRBV28	TRBJ2-7	.	.	CASSLEGYEQYF	TGTGCCAGCAGTTTAGAGGGGTACGAGCAGTACTTC
TRBV9	TRBJ2-3	.	TRBD2	CASSVFRTSGTDTQYF	TGTGCCAGCAGCGTTTTTAGGACTAGCGGCACAGATACGCAGTATTTT
TRBV6-5	TRBJ2-1	.	.	CASTSGDYNEQFF	TGTGCCAGCACCTCGGGAGACTACAATGAGCAGTTCTTC
TRBV5-1	TRBJ1-1	.	TRBD1	CASSFRDSAEAFF	TGCGCCAGCAGCTTTCGGGACAGCGCCGAAGCTTTCTTT
TRBV5-1	TRBJ2-5	.	.	CASSLRGSERETQYF	TGCGCCAGCAGCTTGCGTGGTAGCGAGAGGGAGACCCAGTACTTC
TRBV9	TRBJ2-1	.	TRBD2	CASSDTTVGLAALNEQFF	TGTGCCAGCAGCGACACGACCGTAGGCCTAGCGGCTCTTAATGAGCAGTTCTTC
TRBV6-1	TRBJ1-5	.	.	CASSEIPSFGQPQHF	TGTGCCAGCAGTGAAATCCCCTCGTTCGGACAGCCCCAGCATTTT
TRBV5-1	TRBJ2-7	.	.	CARCLEGPGAGEQYF	TGCGCCCGCTGCTTGGAGGGCCCGGGGGCGGGGGAGCAGTACTTC
TRBV19	TRBJ2-2	.	.	CASSLSYRELFF	TGTGCCAGTAGTCTTAGTTATCGGGAGCTGTTTTTT
TRBV10-3	TRBJ2-5	.	.	CAISDEGSGGETQYF	TGTGCCATCAGTGACGAGGGGTCCGGCGGGGAGACCCAGTACTTC
TRBV6-5	TRBJ2-7	.	.	CASSYSGTASYEQYF	TGTGCCAGCAGTTACTCCGGGACTGCCTCCTACGAGCAGTACTTC
TRBV11-2	TRBJ2-7	.	.	CASSLRGRGPLGEQYF	TGTGCCAGCAGCTTAAGGGGAAGGGGACCTTTGGGAGAGCAGTACTTC
TRBV19	TRBJ1-5	once	.	CASSPRTVSNQPQHF	TGTGCCAGTAGTCCACGGACAGTTAGCAATCAGCCCCAGCATTTT
TRBV5-1	TRBJ2-7	.	TRBD2	CASSHGTSGKGYEQYF	TGCGCCAGCAGCCACGGGACTAGCGGGAAAGGCTACGAGCAGTACTTC
TRBV29-1	TRBJ2-5	.	TRBD2	CSTTSGLEMRTQYF	TGCAGCACGACTAGCGGATTGGAGATGAGGACCCAGTACTTC
TRBV9	TRBJ2-1	.	TRBD2	CASSVEGSGSFEQFF	TGTGCCAGCAGCGTAGAGGGTAGCGGGAGCTTTGAGCAGTTCTTC
TRBV19	TRBJ2-1	once	TRBD2	CASSISGGRGYNEQFF	TGTGCCAGTAGTATTTCGGGCGGGAGGGGCTACAATGAGCAGTTCTTC
TRBV7-9	TRBJ1-4	.	.	CASSRGQLNEKLFF	TGTGCCAGCAGCCGCGGACAGCTTAATGAAAAACTGTTTTTT
TRBV7-9	TRBJ1-2	.	.	CASSLVQGTYGYTF	TGTGCCAGCAGCTTAGTCCAGGGGACCTATGGCTACACCTTC
TRBV6-6	TRBJ2-3	once	.	CASSYPLSGGAHTQYF	TGTGCCAGCAGTTACCCCCTTAGTGGCGGGGCGCATACGCAGTATTTT
TRBV29-1	TRBJ2-1	.	TRBD2	CSVEGLAGGLSYNEQFF	TGCAGCGTTGAAGGACTAGCGGGAGGTCTCTCCTACAATGAGCAGTTCTTC
TRBV25-1	TRBJ1-6	.	.	CASKRSGYNSPLHF	TGTGCCAGCAAAAGGAGCGGCTATAATTCACCCCTCCACTTT
TRBV19	TRBJ1-1	.	TRBD1	CATSPRQGARGTEAFF	TGTGCCACCTCCCCAAGACAGGGGGCGCGGGGCACTGAAGCTTTCTTT
TRBV19	TRBJ2-2	.	.	CASSMNPDTGELFF	TGTGCCAGTAGTATGAACCCAGACACCGGGGAGCTGTTTTTT
TRBV29-1	TRBJ2-3	.	.	CSVEGGRFEDTQYF	TGCAGCGTTGAAGGGGGGCGATTCGAAGATACGCAGTATTTT
TRBV21-1	TRBJ1-3	.	.	CASSNFSGNTIYF	TGTGCCAGCAGCAATTTCTCTGGAAACACCATATATTTT
TRBV2	TRBJ2-5	.	.	CASSLLRTQETQYF	TGTGCCAGTTCCCTTCTCCGGACCCAAGAGACCCAGTACTTC
TRBV18	TRBJ1-4	.	.	CASSPAINEKLFF	TGTGCCAGCTCACCAGCTATAAATGAAAAACTGTTTTTT
TRBV18	TRBJ1-2	.	.	CASSLMGDNYGYTF	TGTGCCAGCTCACTGATGGGGGATAACTATGGCTACACCTTC
TRBV5-1	TRBJ2-2	.	.	CASSSTVTGELFF	TGCGCCAGCAGCTCGACGGTGACCGGGGAGCTGTTTTTT
TRBV5-1	TRBJ2-3	.	.	CASSLTASGTQYF	TGCGCCAGCAGCTTGACAGCCAGTGGGACGCAGTATTTT
TRBV29-1	TRBJ1-1	.	TRBD1	CSVEDRKRDRARGTEAFF	TGCAGCGTTGAAGATCGAAAGCGGGACAGGGCCCGGGGCACTGAAGCTTTCTTT
TRBV5-1	TRBJ1-4	.	.	CASSPGHTNEKLFF	TGCGCCAGCAGCCCGGGACACACTAATGAAAAACTGTTTTTT
TRBV19	TRBJ2-4	.	TRBD2	CASSIVSGRVENIQYF	TGTGCCAGTAGTATAGTTAGCGGGAGGGTTGAAAACATTCAGTACTTC
TRBV6-1	TRBJ2-3	.	TRBD1	CASSEGTGGTDTQYF	TGTGCCAGCAGTGAAGGTACAGGGGGCACAGATACGCAGTATTTT
TRBV6-5	TRBJ2-5	.	.	CASSYHADGSTQYF	TGTGCCAGCAGTTACCATGCGGATGGGTCGACCCAGTACTTC
TRBV5-4	TRBJ2-7	.	.	CASSVRAYEQYF	TGTGCCAGCAGCGTCAGAGCCTACGAGCAGTACTTC
TRBV27	TRBJ1-5	few	TRBD1	CASSPGTGNQPQHF	TGTGCCAGCAGTCCCGGGACAGGCAATCAGCCCCAGCATTTT
TRBV6-5	TRBJ1-1	.	.	CASRGTAMNTEAFF	TGTGCCAGCAGGGGGACGGCAATGAACACTGAAGCTTTCTTT
TRBV29-1	TRBJ1-2	.	TRBD1	CSVPDRAGGYTF	TGCAGCGTTCCGGACAGGGCGGGTGGCTACACCTTC
TRBV5-1	TRBJ2-6	.	.	CASGSPGSGANVLTF	TGCGCCAGCGGTTCCCCGGGCTCTGGGGCCAACGTCCTGACTTTC
TRBV9	TRBJ2-5	.	.	CASSVAGGETQYF	TGTGCCAGCAGCGTAGCCGGGGGTGAGACCCAGTACTTC
TRBV19	TRBJ1-1	.	.	CASRDGTNTEAFF	TGTGCCAGTAGGGACGGGACGAACACTGAAGCTTTCTTT
TRBV4-1	TRBJ1-1	.	.	CASSQEGRVAEAFF	TGCGCCAGCAGCCAAGAGGGGCGGGTTGCGGAAGCTTTCTTT
TRBV15	TRBJ1-5	.	.	CATAQSRTVNQPQHF	TGTGCCACAGCACAGAGCAGGACAGTCAATCAGCCCCAGCATTTT
TRBV11-2	TRBJ1-2	once	.	CASSDGRGLDYGYTF	TGTGCCAGCAGTGATGGGAGGGGTCTGGACTATGGCTACACCTTC
TRBV6-5	TRBJ1-1	.	.	CASTISTGVNTEAFF	TGTGCCAGCACTATATCGACAGGAGTCAACACTGAAGCTTTCTTT
TRBV7-2	TRBJ2-1	.	.	CASSSNGVLEQFF	TGTGCCAGCAGCTCCAACGGGGTTCTTGAGCAGTTCTTC
TRBV5-1	TRBJ2-7	.	TRBD2	CASSMTSGSTYAQYF	TGCGCCAGCAGCATGACTAGCGGGTCTACGTACGCGCAGTACTTC
TRBV10-3	TRBJ2-2	.	TRBD2	CAISDAASGANTGELFF	TGTGCCATCAGTGATGCGGCTAGCGGGGCTAACACCGGGGAGCTGTTTTTT
TRBV19	TRBJ1-5	.	TRBD1	CASSITGAQHF	TGTGCCAGTAGTATAACAGGGGCCCAGCATTTT
TRBV6-5	TRBJ1-1	.	.	CASSWTGAGNTEAFF	TGTGCCAGCAGTTGGACTGGGGCGGGTAACACTGAAGCTTTCTTT
TRBV7-9	TRBJ1-1	.	.	CASSPWTGTNTEAFF	TGTGCCAGCAGCCCCTGGACTGGAACGAACACTGAAGCTTTCTTT
TRBV19	TRBJ1-1	.	TRBD1	CASRLQGQLNTEAFF	TGTGCCAGTAGACTACAGGGGCAGTTGAACACTGAAGCTTTCTTT